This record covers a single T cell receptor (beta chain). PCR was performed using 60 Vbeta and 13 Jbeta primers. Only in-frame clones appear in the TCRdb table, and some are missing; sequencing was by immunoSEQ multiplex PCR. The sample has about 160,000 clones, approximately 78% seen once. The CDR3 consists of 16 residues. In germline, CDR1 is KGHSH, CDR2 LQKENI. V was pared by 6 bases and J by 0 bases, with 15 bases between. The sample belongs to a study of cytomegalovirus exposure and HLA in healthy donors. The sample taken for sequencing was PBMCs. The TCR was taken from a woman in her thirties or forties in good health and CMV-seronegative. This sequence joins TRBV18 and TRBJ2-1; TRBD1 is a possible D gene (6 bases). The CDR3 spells CASSPTGLYSYNEQFF. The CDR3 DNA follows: TGTGCCAGCTCTCCGACAGGCCTTTACTCCTACAATGAGCAGTTCTTC. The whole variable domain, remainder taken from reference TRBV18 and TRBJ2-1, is NAGVMQNPRHLVRRRGQEARLRCSPMKGHSHVYWYRQLPEEGLKFMVYLQKENIIDESGMPKERFSAEFPKEGPSILRIQQVVRGDSAAYFCASSPTGLYSYNEQFFGPGTRLTVL.